One sample yielded the 23 T cell receptor beta chains listed below, sequenced in a study of T cell changes during pregnancy in multiple sclerosis. Some clones are missing from TCRdb's copy, which holds only in-frame ones; the method was immunoSEQ multiplex PCR. This sample has 45,000 to 60,000 clones; 90% to 95% occur once, and the top ten carry 0.15% to 0.25%. Sequencing was performed on CD4+ T cells from peripheral blood mononuclear cells, taken in the second trimester of pregnancy. The receptors derive from a female donor with multiple sclerosis, enrolled in a pregnancy study.

This chain connects TRBV7-2 to TRBJ2-7; 14 positions match TRBD2. This CDR3 comprises 18 residues. Germline CDR1 and CDR2: SGHTA and FQGNSA. The V segment lost 0 bases and the J segment 4 bases; nucleotides outside the gene matches: 8. The CDR3 loop reads CASSLAVPGLAGDYEQYF. The CDR3 region has the DNA TGTGCCAGCAGCTTAGCGGTCCCGGGACTAGCGGGGGATTACGAGCAGTACTTC.

V and J are TRBV7-8 and TRBJ2-1, with D tentatively TRBD2 (5 bases). Trimming shortened V by 5 bases and J by 2 bases, and 10 bases separated the two germline ends. Germline loops: CDR1 SGHVS, CDR2 FQNEAQ. The CDR3 sequence is 14 residues long. The CDR3 loop reads CASSERTTYNEQFF. The CDR3 region has the DNA TGTGCCAGCAGCGAGCGGACCACCTACAATGAGCAGTTCTTC.

V and J are TRBV6-1 and TRBJ1-5; TRBD1 aligns across 7 bases. Germline CDR1 is MNHNS and CDR2 is SASEGT. The CDR3 loop spans 15 amino acids. Germline trimming cut 4 bases from V and 7 bases from J; bases unmatched to any gene: 10. The CDR3 here is CASSGTDRTTQPQHF. The CDR3 DNA reads as TGTGCCAGCAGTGGTACGGACAGGACAACACAGCCCCAGCATTTT.

The CDR3 nucleotides read TGTGCCACCCGAGGTGTTGGCGGGAGGGGCACAGATACGCAGTATTTT. This codes for CATRGVGGRGTDTQYF. The rearrangement uses TRBV19 and TRBJ2-3, with 9 bases lining up with TRBD2. The V gene end was trimmed by 10 bases and the J gene end by 1 base; junction bases not matched to a gene: 12. The germline gives CDR1 LNHDA, CDR2 SQIVND (reference sequence). CDR3 length equals 16 residues.

J is TRBJ1-3 and V is TRBV15; 10 bases align to TRBD1. The V segment lost 1 base and the J segment 2 bases; nucleotides outside the gene matches: 2. The CDR3 covers 16 residues. Germline CDR1 and CDR2: LNHNV and YYDKDF (reference sequence). The CDR3 nucleotides read TGTGCCACCAGCAGAGGCGGGACAGGGGCTGGAAACACCATATATTTT. It translates to CATSRGGTGAGNTIYF.

The J gene is TRBJ1-1, the V gene TRBV7-3; D gene unclear. The V end was cut by 5 bases, the J end by 1 base, with 8 bases between. The germline V gene encodes CDR1 SGHTA and CDR2 FQGTGA. This CDR3 has 13 amino acids. CDR3 residues: CASSPRRNTEAFF. DNA for the CDR3: TGTGCCAGCAGCCCTAGACGGAACACTGAAGCTTTCTTT. Full variable domain (missing parts from reference TRBV7-3 and TRBJ1-1): GAGVSQTPSNKVTEKGKYVELRCDPISGHTALYWYRQSLGQGPEFLIYFQGTGAADDSGLPNDRFFAVRPEGSVSTLKIQRTERGDSAVYLCASSPRRNTEAFFGQGTRLTVV.

The genes are TRBV19 and TRBJ1-2, with a possible D match to TRBD1 (5 bases). Trimming pared 8 bases from V and 4 bases from J, leaving 14 bases between. CDR1 is LNHDA, CDR2 SQIVND, per germline (reference sequence). The CDR3 is made up of 13 amino acids. CDR3 amino acids: CASANQGTYGYTF. DNA of the CDR3: TGTGCCAGTGCCAACCAGGGAACCTATGGCTACACCTTC.

The sample holds one count of this clone. The chain uses TRBV15 and TRBJ2-4; D is possibly TRBD1 (6 bases). The CDR3 consists of 16 residues. The ends were cut back, 4 bases at V and 0 bases at J, with 13 bases in the middle. The V gene's germline CDR1 is LNHNV and CDR2 YYDKDF (reference sequence). The CDR3 here is CATSTEQGLAKNIQYF. CDR3 nucleotides: TGTGCCACCAGCACCGAACAGGGTCTAGCCAAAAACATTCAGTACTTC.

The chain carries TRBV10-3 and TRBJ2-1, with a possible D match to TRBD2 (5 bases). V shed 3 bases and J shed 3 bases, with 18 bases lying between them. The CDR3 contains 17 residues. Germline V gives CDR1 ENHRY, CDR2 SYGVKD. The CDR3 DNA reads as TGTGCCATCAGTGACGGAAGGGAGACTATGAACTACAATGAGCAGTTCTTC. This sequence encodes CAISDGRETMNYNEQFF.

The V gene is TRBV18, the J gene TRBJ2-7; the match to TRBD2 covers 9 bases. The CDR3 loop spans 16 amino acids. Looked up from germline, CDR1 is KGHSH and CDR2 is LQKENI. The V gene end was trimmed by 1 base and the J gene end by 3 bases; junction bases not matched to a gene: 7. CDR3 protein: CASSPQVSGGGYEQYF. CDR3 nucleotide sequence: TGTGCCAGCTCACCACAAGTTAGCGGGGGCGGCTACGAGCAGTACTTC.

The chain recombines TRBV18 with TRBJ1-2; 8 positions agree with TRBD1. J was trimmed by 8 bases and V by 4 bases; bases with no gene match: 6. The germline CDR1 and CDR2 sequences are KGHSH and LQKENI. CDR3 length: 13 amino acids. Here the CDR3 reads CASSQDRDDGYTF. The CDR3 DNA follows: TGTGCCAGCTCACAGGACAGGGATGACGGCTACACCTTC.

The gene calls are TRBV7-2 and TRBJ2-7, with D unclear. V lost 1 base and J lost 6, with 10 bases in between. Germline V gene sequence: CDR1 SGHTA, CDR2 FQGNSA. This CDR3 comprises 13 residues. The CDR3 region is CASSLVQGGEQYF. The CDR3 nucleotides read TGTGCCAGCAGCTTAGTTCAAGGCGGCGAGCAGTACTTC.

V and J are TRBV5-4 and TRBJ2-5, with 9 bases identical to TRBD2. The CDR3 spans 17 residues. The V and J ends lost 0 bases and 5 bases, in that order; junction bases with no gene match: 11. The germline CDR1 and CDR2 sequences are SGHNT and YYREEE (reference sequence). The CDR3 DNA is TGTGCCAGCAGCTTGGGACCGGCGGGGGGGCCCTTGGAGACCCAGTACTTC. The encoded protein is CASSLGPAGGPLETQYF.

This chain uses TRBV6-5 with TRBJ1-2, with D hard to call. V lost 2 bases and J lost 7, with 14 bases in between. This CDR3 has 14 residues. CDR1 MNHEY and CDR2 SVGAGI come from the germline V gene. DNA of the CDR3: TGTGCCAGCAGTTACCTGAGGGATCGGAGTGGCTACACCTTC. Its protein product is CASSYLRDRSGYTF.

This clone has just one count. The V call is TRBV30, the J call TRBJ1-6, with 8 nucleotides matching TRBD1. The CDR3 totals 13 residues. Germline CDR1 GTSNPN, CDR2 SVGIG (reference sequence). J was trimmed by 6 bases and V by 6 bases; bases with no gene match: 4. CDR3 DNA: TGTGCCTGCCAGACAGGGGTTAATTCACCCCTCCACTTT. It translates to CACQTGVNSPLHF.

Notes on this clone: The junction differs from germline at one of its ends, possibly a read error. Here the CDR3 DNA reads TGTGCCTGGAGTTCGACAGGGGTATACCGGGGGTTC. This gives the protein CAWSSTGVYRGF. The rearrangement uses TRBV30 and TRBJ2-7, with 8 bases identical to TRBD1. The V gene's germline CDR1 is GTSNPN and CDR2 SVGIG (reference sequence). The CDR3 length is 12 residues. The full variable domain, in which reference TRBV30 and TRBJ2-7 provide the parts outside the CDR3, is SQTIHQWPATLVQPVGSPLSLECTVEGTSNPNLYWYRQAAGRGLQLLFYSVGIGQISSEVPQNLSASRPQDRQFILSSKKLLLSDSGFYLCAWSSTGVYRGFGPGTRLTVT.

This clone showed up just once. CDR3 protein: CSVEWGRYGYTF. The CDR3 nucleotides read TGCAGCGTTGAATGGGGCCGCTATGGCTACACCTTC. V and J are TRBV29-1 and TRBJ1-2; a weak D match, TRBD1 (5 bases). V lost 2 bases and J 4 bases, leaving 8 bases between the germline ends. The CDR3 is made up of 12 amino acids. Germline V gene lookup returns CDR1 SQVTM and CDR2 ANQGSEA. Using reference TRBV29-1 and TRBJ1-2 for the parts outside the CDR3, the full variable domain is SAVISQKPSRDICQRGTSLTIQCQVDSQVTMMFWYRQQPGQSLTLIATANQGSEATYESGFVIDKFPISRPNLTFSTLTVSNMSPEDSSIYLCSVEWGRYGYTFGSGTRLTVV.

The chain has TRBV5-4 and TRBJ2-7, with D tentatively TRBD1 (6 bases). This CDR3 region has 13 residues. V was cut by 4 bases and J by 6 bases, with 14 bases left in between. Germline CDR1 reads SGHNT; CDR2 reads YYREEE (reference sequence). CDR3 sequence reads: CASSINTGREQYF. CDR3 bases: TGTGCCAGCAGCATCAACACAGGGCGCGAGCAGTACTTC. The variable domain in full, with the rest retrieved from reference TRBV5-4 and TRBJ2-7, is ETGVTQSPTHLIKTRGQQVTLRCSSQSGHNTVSWYQQALGQGPQFIFQYYREEENGRGNFPPRFSGLQFPNYSSELNVNALELDDSALYLCASSINTGREQYFGPGTRLTVT.

The rearrangement links TRBV25-1 to TRBJ1-1; D is possibly TRBD1 (6 bases). This CDR3 has 14 residues. V dropped 5 bases and J dropped 1 base, with 11 bases sitting between them. CDR1 is MGHDK and CDR2 is SYGVNS in the germline V gene. The CDR3 DNA sequence: TGTGCCAGCAGTCCGGGAGGGGGGAACACTGAAGCTTTCTTT. It is translated as CASSPGGGNTEAFF.

The chain recombines TRBV7-9 with TRBJ1-2; the D gene is possibly TRBD1 (5 bases). Trimming pared 1 base from V and 7 bases from J, leaving 13 bases between. Germline V gene data show CDR1 as SEHNR and CDR2 as FQNEAQ (reference sequence). This CDR3 has 14 amino acids. CDR3 coding DNA: TGTGCCAGCAGCTTAGAGGCGGGGCTTCGTGGCTACACCTTC. Translation gives CASSLEAGLRGYTF.

A single count supports this clone. The CDR3 DNA reads as TGTGCCAGCACCCTCTCTGGAAACACCATATATTTT. This gives the protein CASTLSGNTIYF. The rearrangement links TRBV2 to TRBJ1-3; no clear D gene. CDR1 is SNHLY and CDR2 is FYNNEI in the germline V gene. The length of the CDR3 is 12 residues. V was cut by 7 bases and J by 0 bases, with 4 bases left in between.

The chain recombines TRBV6-5 with TRBJ1-2; D is possibly TRBD1 (5 bases). Trimming removed 10 bases at V and 1 base at J, with 19 bases between. The V gene's germline CDR1 is MNHEY and CDR2 SVGAGI. The CDR3 loop spans 15 amino acids. The CDR3 nucleotides read TGTGCCACCAAAATCAGGGATCTAATTAACTATGGCTACACCTTC. Protein product: CATKIRDLINYGYTF.

The rearrangement joins TRBV4-2 to TRBJ2-5, with a tentative D call TRBD2 (6 bases). Germline V gives CDR1 LGHNA, CDR2 YNFKEQ. Trimming pared 2 bases from V and 5 bases from J, leaving 12 bases between. This CDR3 spans 14 amino acids. The CDR3 region is CASSQTSRGETQYF. As DNA, the CDR3 is TGTGCCAGCAGCCAAACATCCCGGGGGGAGACCCAGTACTTC.